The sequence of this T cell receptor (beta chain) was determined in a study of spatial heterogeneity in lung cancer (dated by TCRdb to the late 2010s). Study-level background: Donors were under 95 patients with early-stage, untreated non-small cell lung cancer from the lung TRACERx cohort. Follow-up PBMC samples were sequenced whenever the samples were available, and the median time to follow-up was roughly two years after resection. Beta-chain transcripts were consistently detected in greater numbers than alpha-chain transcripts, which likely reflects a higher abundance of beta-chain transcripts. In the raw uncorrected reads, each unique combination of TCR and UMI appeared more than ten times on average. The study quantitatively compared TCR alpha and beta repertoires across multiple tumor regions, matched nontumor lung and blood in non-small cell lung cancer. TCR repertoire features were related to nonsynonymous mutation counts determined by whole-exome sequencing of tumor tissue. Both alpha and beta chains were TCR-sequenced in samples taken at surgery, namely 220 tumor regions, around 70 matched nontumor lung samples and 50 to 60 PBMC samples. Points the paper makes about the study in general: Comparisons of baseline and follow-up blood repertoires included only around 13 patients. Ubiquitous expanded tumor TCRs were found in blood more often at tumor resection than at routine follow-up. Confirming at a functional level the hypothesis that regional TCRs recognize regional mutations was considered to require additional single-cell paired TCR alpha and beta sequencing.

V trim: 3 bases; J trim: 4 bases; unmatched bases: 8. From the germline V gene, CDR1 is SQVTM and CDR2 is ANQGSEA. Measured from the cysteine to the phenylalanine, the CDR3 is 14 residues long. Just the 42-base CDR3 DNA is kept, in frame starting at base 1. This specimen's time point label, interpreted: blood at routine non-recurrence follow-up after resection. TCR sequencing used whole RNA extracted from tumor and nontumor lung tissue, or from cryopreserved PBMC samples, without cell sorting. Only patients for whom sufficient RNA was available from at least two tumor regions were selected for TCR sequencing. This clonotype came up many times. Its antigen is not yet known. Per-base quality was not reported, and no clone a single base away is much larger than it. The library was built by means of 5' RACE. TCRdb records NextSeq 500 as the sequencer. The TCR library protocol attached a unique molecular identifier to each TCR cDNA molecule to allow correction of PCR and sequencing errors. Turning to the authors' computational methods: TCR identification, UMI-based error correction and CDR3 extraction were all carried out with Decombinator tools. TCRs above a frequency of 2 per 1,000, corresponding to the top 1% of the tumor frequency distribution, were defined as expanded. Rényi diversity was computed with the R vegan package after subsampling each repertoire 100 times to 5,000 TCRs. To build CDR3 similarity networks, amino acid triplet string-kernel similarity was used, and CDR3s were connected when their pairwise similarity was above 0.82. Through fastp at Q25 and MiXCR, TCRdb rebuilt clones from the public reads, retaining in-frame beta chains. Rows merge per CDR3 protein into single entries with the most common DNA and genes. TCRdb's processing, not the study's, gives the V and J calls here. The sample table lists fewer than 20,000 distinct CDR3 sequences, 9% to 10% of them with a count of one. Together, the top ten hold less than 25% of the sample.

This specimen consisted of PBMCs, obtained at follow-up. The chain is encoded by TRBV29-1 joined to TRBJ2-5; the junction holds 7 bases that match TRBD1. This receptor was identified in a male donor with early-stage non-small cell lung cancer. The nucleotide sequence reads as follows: TGCAGCGTTGAGCTTCCACAGGGGAGAGAGACCCAGTACTTC. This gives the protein CSVELPQGRETQYF.